This TCR beta chain was sequenced during a study of cytomegalovirus exposure and HLA in healthy donors. This PCR relied on a set of 60 Vbeta primers and 13 Jbeta primers. Original processing notes: As a later analysis found, there were approximately 80 million unique TCR beta chains, of which roughly 11 million were shared. Using immunoSEQ multiplex PCR, the repertoire was profiled, and TCRdb retains in-frame clones only, with some absent. V and J calls plus clone size are reproduced from that table; the DNA served to infer D and trimming. This table has around 110,000 clones, over 70% appearing once. Study-level findings and limits: Immune exposure information comprised only CMV serostatus.

The germline V gene has CDR1 SGHTA and CDR2 FQGNSA. The CDR3 is made up of 14 amino acids. Trimming removed 4 bases from V and 4 bases from J; junction bases left unmatched: 4. A remark on this clone: Its antigen is unidentified.

Healthy individuals who donated bone marrow served as the donors. The clonotype originates from a boy between 5 and 17 years old in good health and CMV-seronegative. The V and J genes are TRBV7-2 and TRBJ1-2, with 9 nucleotides matching TRBD1. Sequenced sample: PBMCs. The CDR3 DNA reads as TGTGCCAGCAGCTCACGGACAGGGGCCTATGGCTACACCTTC. Translated, it gives CASSSRTGAYGYTF.